The TCR beta chain under discussion was sequenced for a study of somatic mutations in cytotoxic T cells in rheumatoid arthritis. Study-wide background: Patient blood, about 27 ml in EDTA, was obtained immediately after diagnosis and prior to the start of any treatment.

Per the germline V gene, CDR1 is SGHVS and CDR2 is FQNEAQ. The length of the CDR3 is 17 residues. V dropped 5 bases and J dropped 5 bases, with 21 bases sitting between them. The assay was immunoSEQ multiplex PCR, and TCRdb's table has in-frame clones only and misses some. The sample holds about 15,000 clones, approximately 77% seen once. The chain links TRBV7-8 to TRBJ1-4, with a possible D match to TRBD1 (5 bases). Sequenced input: CD8+ T cells sorted from blood. The sequence came from an adult with rheumatoid arthritis. The CDR3, as DNA: TGTGCCAGCAGCGGCGGTTTTATGACAGCCCTAAATGAAAAACTGTTTTTT. Its translation is CASSGGFMTALNEKLFF. The full variable domain, with the rest looked up from reference TRBV7-8 and TRBJ1-4, is GAGVSQSPRYKVAKRGQDVALRCDPISGHVSLFWYQQALGQGPEFLTYFQNEAQLDKSGLPSDRFFAERPEGSVSTLKIQRTQQEDSAVYLCASSGGFMTALNEKLFFGSGTQLSVL.